Below, 28 T cell receptor beta chains from the same sample are listed, as sequenced in a study of OX40 agonist ivuxolimab in advanced cancers. Data came from immunoSEQ multiplex PCR; TCRdb stores just in-frame clones and leaves some out. The sample yields 74,000 or so clones, about 92% seen once. Sequences were derived from CD4+ or CD8+ T cells sorted from blood, sampled in a trial of the OX40 agonist ivuxolimab. The receptors stem from an adult with an advanced solid tumor such as melanoma, head and neck, liver or kidney cancer.

This clone is a singleton in its sample. V is TRBV18 and J is TRBJ2-7; 9 bases agree with TRBD2. This CDR3 is 16 amino acids long. Germline assignment: CDR1 KGHSH and CDR2 LQKENI. The V and J ends lost 2 bases and 4 bases, in that order; junction bases with no gene match: 9. The CDR3: CASSPRAAGGGYEQYF. The DNA of the CDR3 is TGTGCCAGCTCACCAAGGGCAGCGGGAGGCGGGTACGAGCAGTACTTC.

CDR3 region: CASSPTGGNEQFF. The CDR3 DNA sequence: TGTGCCAGCAGTCCTACAGGGGGTAATGAGCAGTTCTTC. V and J are TRBV7-8 and TRBJ2-1, with TRBD1 matching over 8 bases. Germline CDR1 is SGHVS and CDR2 is FQNEAQ. The trim removed 6 bases at V and 7 bases at J, leaving 5 bases unmatched. The CDR3 runs to 13 residues.

The chain couples TRBV2 to TRBJ2-3; 9 bases agree with TRBD1. V lost 5 bases to trimming and J lost 3 bases; unmatched junction nucleotides: 9. The CDR3 consists of 16 residues. CDR1 and CDR2 from the germline V gene are SNHLY and FYNNEI. The CDR3 is CASSPQGARWTDTQYF. The CDR3 DNA reads TGTGCCAGCAGTCCACAGGGGGCGCGTTGGACAGATACGCAGTATTTT.

The chain has TRBV5-4 and TRBJ2-7; 11 bases are shared with TRBD2. The germline V gene encodes CDR1 SGHNT and CDR2 YYREEE (reference sequence). Trimming removed 4 bases from V and 6 bases from J; junction bases left unmatched: 0. This CDR3 contains 12 residues. The CDR3 DNA follows: TGTGCCAGCAGCCTAGCGGGAGGCGAGCAGTACTTC. This encodes CASSLAGGEQYF.

V is TRBV7-2 and J is TRBJ1-1; 7 nucleotides agree with TRBD1. The germline V gene has CDR1 SGHTA and CDR2 FQGNSA. Trimming removed 5 bases from V and 4 bases from J; junction bases left unmatched: 10. This CDR3 has 15 residues. In DNA form, the CDR3 reads TGTGCCAGCAGCAAAACAGGGGCCTTGGGCACTGAAGCTTTCTTT. It yields the protein CASSKTGALGTEAFF.

V and J are TRBV6-6 and TRBJ2-3; a weak D match, TRBD2 (6 bases). In germline, CDR1 is MNHNY, CDR2 SVGAGI (reference sequence). V shed 6 bases and J shed 4 bases, with 14 bases lying between them. This CDR3 has 14 residues. In nucleotides, the CDR3 is TGTGCCAGCAGGGGGACTTCCAAGCCAGATACGCAGTATTTT. Translation: CASRGTSKPDTQYF.

This chain connects TRBV19 to TRBJ2-3; D possibly uses TRBD1 or TRBD2 (5 bases each). In germline, CDR1 is LNHDA, CDR2 SQIVND (reference sequence). V was pared by 7 bases and J by 0 bases, with 14 bases between. The CDR3 runs 15 residues. The CDR3 sequence: CASTSGTPSTDTQYF. As DNA, the CDR3 is TGTGCCAGTACTTCTGGGACCCCTAGCACAGATACGCAGTATTTT.

This rearrangement joins TRBV10-3 to TRBJ2-3; 7 bases fit TRBD2. J lost 13 bases, V lost 6 bases, and 10 bases had no gene match. The CDR3 length is 12 residues. Germline CDR1 is ENHRY and CDR2 is SYGVKD. The CDR3 protein is CAIRLADGEEYF. DNA of the CDR3: TGTGCCATCAGGCTAGCGGATGGGGAGGAGTATTTT.

The chain is built from TRBV7-9 and TRBJ2-7; a possible D gene is TRBD2 (6 bases). Germline V gene sequence: CDR1 SEHNR, CDR2 FQNEAQ (reference sequence). The CDR3 is made up of 14 amino acids. Trimming left V 5 bases short and J 2 bases short, with 13 bases between. CDR3 coding DNA: TGTGCCAGCAGCGTGCGGGACGGACCCTACGAGCAGTACTTC. It translates to CASSVRDGPYEQYF.

The V call is TRBV30, the J call TRBJ1-1; D call uncertain. Germline assignment: CDR1 GTSNPN and CDR2 SVGIG (reference sequence). The CDR3 length is 13 residues. Trimming removed 0 bases at V and 4 bases at J, with 9 bases between. This CDR3 is CAWSVLGSTEAFF. The CDR3 DNA sequence: TGTGCCTGGAGTGTATTAGGTAGCACTGAAGCTTTCTTT.

The rearrangement links TRBV19 to TRBJ2-5, with TRBD2 matching over 10 bases. Germline V CDR1 and CDR2: LNHDA, SQIVND (reference sequence). J was trimmed by 5 bases and V by 2 bases; bases with no gene match: 5. This CDR3 has 15 amino acids. CDR3 nucleotide sequence: TGTGCCAGTAGTATATCAGGACTAGCGGCGGAGACCCAGTACTTC. Translating it yields CASSISGLAAETQYF.

The rearrangement joins TRBV7-2 to TRBJ2-4; D remains ambiguous. Trimming shortened V by 0 bases and J by 4 bases, and 4 bases separated the two germline ends. The CDR3 totals 13 residues. Germline values: CDR1 SGHTA, CDR2 FQGNSA. CDR3 in amino acids: CASSLAGKNIQYF. CDR3 sequence (DNA): TGTGCCAGCAGCTTAGCAGGGAAAAACATTCAGTACTTC.

Only a few counts were recorded for this clone. The chain employs TRBV28 and TRBJ1-2; D call uncertain. This CDR3 region has 14 residues. Germline CDR1 is MDHEN and CDR2 is SYDVKM. Between the trimmed V and J ends, which lost 7 bases and 0 bases, there was a span of 12 bases. In nucleotides, the CDR3 is TGTGCCAGCATCCCTTCCGAGACTAACTATGGCTACACCTTC. Protein product: CASIPSETNYGYTF.

This chain uses TRBV4-2 with TRBJ1-2; tentative D call: TRBD1 (5 bases). Trimming pared 4 bases from V and 6 bases from J, leaving 15 bases between. CDR1 and CDR2 (germline): LGHNA, YNFKEQ. CDR3 size: 14 residues. CDR3 residues: CASSLGHPGDGYTF. DNA for the CDR3: TGTGCCAGCAGCCTCGGACACCCGGGGGATGGCTACACCTTC.

The rearrangement links TRBV19 to TRBJ2-2; D unresolved. Germline V gene sequence: CDR1 LNHDA, CDR2 SQIVND (reference sequence). The CDR3 consists of 14 residues. The V end was cut by 5 bases, the J end by 4 bases, with 11 bases between. The CDR3 protein is CASSAGPGTGELFF. DNA for the CDR3: TGTGCCAGTAGTGCAGGACCGGGCACCGGGGAGCTGTTTTTT.

The chain carries TRBV5-1 and TRBJ2-3; D tentatively fits TRBD1 or TRBD2 (5 bases each). Trimming stripped 3 bases from V and 1 base from J, with 18 bases between. CDR3 length: 17 residues. The germline V gene encodes CDR1 SGHRS and CDR2 YFSETQ. The CDR3 sequence: CASSSGPTIGGTDTQYF. CDR3 nucleotides: TGCGCCAGCAGCTCGGGACCGACAATCGGCGGCACAGATACGCAGTATTTT.

The chain is built from TRBV5-6 and TRBJ1-5, with D possibly TRBD1 on 5 matching bases. Per the germline V gene, CDR1 is SGHDT and CDR2 is YYEEEE. The CDR3 sequence is 15 residues long. With 1 base removed from V and 5 bases from J, the gap between germline ends came to 13 bases. In DNA form, the CDR3 reads TGTGCCAGCAGCTTGTGGCCAGGGAGGGATCAGCCCCAGCATTTT. This translates into CASSLWPGRDQPQHF.

This chain uses TRBV4-1 with TRBJ2-5; D may be TRBD1 or TRBD2 (7 bases each). The V gene lost 1 base and the J gene lost 4 bases, with 13 bases spanning the gap. Germline loops: CDR1 MGHRA, CDR2 YSYEKL. The CDR3 consists of 15 residues. The CDR3 is CASSQVAGGGETQYF. The CDR3 nucleotides read TGCGCCAGCAGCCAAGTGGCAGGGGGGGGAGAGACCCAGTACTTC.

This chain links TRBV7-6 with TRBJ1-4; no clear D gene. V lost 5 bases to trimming and J lost 4 bases, with 14 bases between them. CDR1 is SGHVS and CDR2 is FNYEAQ in the germline V gene. The CDR3 spans 15 residues. DNA for the CDR3: TGTGCCAGCAGCCCAGGTACCGGAATTAATGAAAAACTGTTTTTT. Protein sequence: CASSPGTGINEKLFF.

V is TRBV5-4 and J is TRBJ1-2; the D gene is possibly TRBD1 (5 bases). Germline CDR1 SGHNT, CDR2 YYREEE (reference sequence). This CDR3 has 13 amino acids. Deletions cut 4 bases from V and 7 bases from J, with 14 bases between. The chain's CDR3 is CASSGAGAGGYTF. The CDR3 coding sequence is TGTGCCAGCAGCGGTGCCGGGGCTGGTGGCTACACCTTC. The full variable domain, completed using reference TRBV5-4 and TRBJ1-2, is ETGVTQSPTHLIKTRGQQVTLRCSSQSGHNTVSWYQQALGQGPQFIFQYYREEENGRGNFPPRFSGLQFPNYSSELNVNALELDDSALYLCASSGAGAGGYTFGSGTRLTVV.

The chain recombines TRBV11-2 with TRBJ2-5; D unclear. Trimming left V 4 bases short and J 5 bases short, with 17 bases between. Germline-derived CDR1 and CDR2 are SGHAT and FQNNGV. The CDR3 has 15 residues. The CDR3 reads CASSSSRVTGETQYF. The CDR3, as DNA: TGTGCCAGCAGCTCCAGTCGGGTCACCGGGGAGACCCAGTACTTC.

CDR3 in amino acids: CASSLSTGVNEQFF. Written as DNA, the CDR3 is TGTGCCAGCAGCTTGTCGACAGGGGTTAATGAGCAGTTCTTC. V usage is TRBV11-3 and J usage is TRBJ2-1; 8 nucleotides align to TRBD1. CDR1 and CDR2 (germline): SGHNT, YENEEA. CDR3 length: 14 residues. V shed 3 bases and J 7 bases; nucleotides not matched to a gene: 5.

This clone came up a few times. V gene TRBV19 combines with J gene TRBJ2-7; TRBD2 agrees at 7 bases. The V gene end was trimmed by 5 bases and the J gene end by 6 bases; junction bases not matched to a gene: 7. CDR1 is LNHDA, CDR2 SQIVND, per germline (reference sequence). There are 13 residues in the CDR3. DNA for the CDR3: TGTGCCAGTAGTGCGAGGAGGGAGGGCGAGCAGTACTTC. This translates into CASSARREGEQYF.

The rearrangement uses TRBV7-3 and TRBJ2-2; 9 nucleotides line up with TRBD1. The CDR3 runs to 15 residues. CDR1 and CDR2 (germline): SGHTA, FQGTGA. With V trimmed by 5 bases and J by 7 bases, 8 bases remained unmatched. CDR3 amino acids: CASSADRGYGGELFF. The CDR3 DNA reads as TGTGCCAGCAGCGCTGACAGGGGGTATGGCGGGGAGCTGTTTTTT.

The gene calls are TRBV11-3 and TRBJ2-7, with 9 nucleotides matching TRBD1. V dropped 6 bases and J dropped 4; count of bases not matched to a gene: 25. CDR1 and CDR2 from the germline V gene are SGHNT and YENEEA. The CDR3 spans 20 residues. The CDR3 here is CASSLLRTGTGSRGAYEQYF. CDR3 nucleotide sequence: TGTGCCAGCAGTTTGCTGCGTACCGGGACAGGGAGCAGGGGGGCTTACGAGCAGTACTTC.

This clone was seen a single time. V and J are TRBV6-1 and TRBJ2-1; no clear D. V lost 5 bases and J 0 bases, leaving 11 bases between the germline ends. The CDR3 covers 15 residues. Germline assignment: CDR1 MNHNS and CDR2 SASEGT. CDR3 bases: TGTGCCAGCAGTCTACCGCCCAGCTCCTACAATGAGCAGTTCTTC. Amino acid sequence: CASSLPPSSYNEQFF.

This chain joins TRBV19 and TRBJ1-2; weak D call: TRBD1 (5 bases). Germline V gene lookup returns CDR1 LNHDA and CDR2 SQIVND (reference sequence). The V and J ends lost 6 bases and 7 bases respectively, with 18 bases between them. CDR3 length: 14 amino acids. The DNA of the CDR3 is TGTGCCAGTAGACCCACGCCAGGGAAAGGTGGCTACACCTTC. It encodes CASRPTPGKGGYTF.

This rearrangement joins TRBV4-3 to TRBJ2-3; D possibly corresponds to TRBD2 (6 bases). This CDR3 comprises 17 residues. Germline lookup yields CDR1 LGHNA and CDR2 YSLEER. Trimming shortened V by 0 bases and J by 1 base, and 14 bases separated the two germline ends. The CDR3 reads CASSQDGGRVGTDTQYF. The CDR3 coding sequence is TGCGCCAGCAGCCAAGATGGAGGGCGGGTGGGCACAGATACGCAGTATTTT.